This T cell receptor beta chain is from a study of naive and memory T cell subsets. Study-wide results and limits: Especially in CD8 cells, naive repertoires contained a few larger clonotypes, possibly CD45RA-re-expressing memory cells.

The beta constant-region primer was an equimolar mix of two oligonucleotides covering TRBC1 and TRBC2. Ligated cDNA was amplified by four rounds of PCR with nested alpha and beta constant-region primers and SP2. TCRdb reanalysed the UMI-ligation and nested PCR reads using MiXCR and keeps one entry per CDR3 protein. The profile shows more than 120,000 distinct CDR3 sequences, about 20% of them singletons. For this clonotype: Its target is not known.

CDR1 and CDR2 (germline): LNHNV, YYDKDF (reference sequence). The V and J ends lost 5 bases and 7 bases respectively, with 15 bases between them. The CDR3 is 13 residues long. V is TRBV15 and J is TRBJ2-7, with D maybe TRBD2 (6 bases). This sequence was found in a human donor in good health. The specimen was naive CD8+ T cells from blood. This CDR3 is CATSSGTGEEQYF. In DNA, the CDR3 is TGTGCCACCAGCTCAGGGACTGGGGAAGAGCAGTACTTC. The variable domain in full, completed from reference TRBV15 and TRBJ2-7, reads DAMVIQNPRYQVTQFGKPVTLSCSQTLNHNVMYWYQQKSSQAPKLLFHYYDKDFNNEADTPDNFQSRRPNTSFCFLDIRSPGLGDTAMYLCATSSGTGEEQYFGPGTRLTVT.